The 26 T cell receptor beta chains in this list originate from one sample, sequenced in a study of cytomegalovirus exposure and HLA in healthy donors. TCRdb's table, derived via immunoSEQ multiplex PCR, lists solely in-frame clones and lacks some. The table shows more than 95,000 clones, with around 90% occurring only once. Sequenced input: PBMCs. The receptors come from a woman aged 18-30 years in good health and CMV-seronegative.

V gene TRBV19 combines with J gene TRBJ2-3; a possible D gene is TRBD2 (5 bases). Germline CDR1 reads LNHDA; CDR2 reads SQIVND (reference sequence). The CDR3 contains 14 residues. V was cut by 2 bases and J by 1 base, with 7 bases left in between. The CDR3 DNA is TGTGCCAGTAGTATACCCGGGGGCACAGATACGCAGTATTTT. Residues: CASSIPGGTDTQYF.

The CDR3 nucleotides are TGTGCCAGCAGTTTTCAGGGTGTCTCCGGGGAGCTGTTTTTT. This encodes CASSFQGVSGELFF. The rearrangement joins TRBV28 to TRBJ2-2, with D possibly matching TRBD1 (5 bases). V was pared by 3 bases and J by 6 bases, with 11 bases between. The CDR3 is 14 amino acids. CDR1 is MDHEN and CDR2 is SYDVKM in the germline V gene.

This sequence joins TRBV4-1 and TRBJ2-7; 12 bases are a match to TRBD2. The CDR3 is 18 residues long. Germline assignment: CDR1 MGHRA and CDR2 YSYEKL. The V gene end was trimmed by 0 bases and the J gene end by 2 bases; junction bases not matched to a gene: 8. The CDR3 region has the DNA TGCGCCAGCAGCCAAGATCCCCCTAGCGGGAGGGCCGCCTACGAGCAGTACTTC. Translating gives CASSQDPPSGRAAYEQYF.

This clone appeared once. The chain joins TRBV27 to TRBJ2-7; tentatively, D is TRBD2 (6 bases). The V and J ends lost 6 bases and 5 bases respectively, with 26 bases between them. Germline CDR1 is MNHEY and CDR2 is SMNVEV (reference sequence). This CDR3 comprises 17 residues. The DNA of the CDR3 is TGTGCCAGCAGGACCTCTAGCGTACGTTCCTTGGTGGACGAGCAGTACTTC. Protein sequence: CASRTSSVRSLVDEQYF.

The chain carries TRBV6-5 and TRBJ2-7, with 7 positions matching TRBD2. V shed 5 bases, J shed 5 bases, and the junction held 9 bases outside the gene matches. The CDR3 has 14 residues. Looked up from germline, CDR1 is MNHEY and CDR2 is SVGAGI. The CDR3 DNA reads as TGTGCCAGCAGTGGTACGGGAGGAATCCACGAGCAGTACTTC. It translates to CASSGTGGIHEQYF.

This rearrangement joins TRBV6-5 to TRBJ2-2, with D possibly matching TRBD1 (6 bases). Trimming left V 2 bases short and J 5 bases short, with 9 bases between. Germline CDR1 and CDR2: MNHEY and SVGAGI. The CDR3 runs 14 residues. The CDR3 region has the DNA TGTGCCAGCAGTTACCAGGGGCAGACCGGGGAGCTGTTTTTT. It codes for CASSYQGQTGELFF.

The V and J genes are TRBV25-1 and TRBJ2-1; 12 positions match TRBD2. Germline CDR1 reads MGHDK; CDR2 reads SYGVNS. The CDR3 totals 17 residues. The V segment lost 4 bases and the J segment 7 bases; nucleotides outside the gene matches: 11. DNA for the CDR3: TGTGCCAGCAGTGTAACTAGCGGGAGGAACATTGAAAATGAGCAGTTCTTC. The encoded protein is CASSVTSGRNIENEQFF.

This sequence joins TRBV19 and TRBJ2-7; a weak D match, TRBD2 (6 bases). V was trimmed by 3 bases and J by 6 bases, leaving 12 bases between them. CDR1 and CDR2 from the germline V gene are LNHDA and SQIVND (reference sequence). The CDR3 sequence is 13 residues long. In nucleotides, the CDR3 is TGTGCCAGTAGTATGGCTAGCGTAAGCGAGCAGTACTTC. It yields the protein CASSMASVSEQYF.

This chain connects TRBV6-1 to TRBJ1-3; D is ambiguous. Germline V CDR1 and CDR2: MNHNS, SASEGT. The CDR3 is 13 residues long. V lost 1 base and J 4 bases, leaving 5 bases between the germline ends. CDR3: CASSEGMGNTIYF. The CDR3 DNA reads as TGTGCCAGCAGTGAAGGTATGGGAAACACCATATATTTT.

The chain recombines TRBV5-1 with TRBJ2-1; D is uncertain. Germline values: CDR1 SGHRS, CDR2 YFSETQ. V shed 4 bases and J shed 2 bases, with 10 bases lying between them. CDR3 length: 14 amino acids. The CDR3 DNA sequence: TGCGCCAGCAGCCCCATGGCAACCTACAATGAGCAGTTCTTC. The encoded protein is CASSPMATYNEQFF.

The chain is built from TRBV13 and TRBJ2-7; TRBD2 agrees at 7 bases. Per the germline V gene, CDR1 is PRHDT and CDR2 is FYEKMQ (reference sequence). The CDR3 loop spans 14 amino acids. Trimming cost V 5 bases and J 3 bases; bases outside gene matches: 7. CDR3 amino acids: CASSRLAHRYEQYF. The CDR3 coding sequence is TGTGCCAGCAGCCGACTAGCCCACCGCTACGAGCAGTACTTC.

Here the CDR3 reads CASSYRAGAGEPQHF. DNA for the CDR3: TGTGCCAGCAGTTACAGGGCAGGGGCAGGGGAGCCCCAGCATTTT. The J gene is TRBJ1-5, the V gene TRBV6-6; D is possibly TRBD1 (6 bases). Germline V gene sequence: CDR1 MNHNY, CDR2 SVGAGI (reference sequence). V lost 2 bases, J lost 8 bases, and 16 bases lay in between. The CDR3 totals 15 residues.

The CDR3 sequence is CASSYRTGDYEQYF. Here the CDR3 DNA reads TGTGCCAGCAGCTATCGGACAGGGGACTACGAGCAGTACTTC. The rearrangement joins TRBV11-1 to TRBJ2-7; 9 nucleotides agree with TRBD1. Germline V gene lookup returns CDR1 SGHAT and CDR2 FQDESV (reference sequence). The CDR3 length is 14 residues. The junction had 4 bases not matched to a gene; V was cut back by 4 bases and J by 3 bases.

The chain links TRBV4-1 to TRBJ2-6; maybe TRBD1 (6 bases). The CDR3 extends over 17 amino acids. Looked up from germline, CDR1 is MGHRA and CDR2 is YSYEKL. Trimming took off 4 bases at V and 0 bases at J, with 13 bases between the two ends. The CDR3 spells CASSLALDSSGANVLTF. The CDR3 DNA follows: TGCGCCAGCAGCCTGGCCTTGGACAGCTCTGGGGCCAACGTCCTGACTTTC.

To note about this clone: An end of the junction differs from the germline gene, which may be a read error. CDR3 loop: CASIEDSFSEKLFF. The CDR3 DNA sequence: TGTGCCAGCATTGAAGACAGTTTTAGTGAAAAACTGTTTTTT. This chain uses TRBV2 with TRBJ1-4; D may be TRBD1 (5 bases). The CDR3 totals 14 residues. CDR1 is SNHLY, CDR2 FYNNEI, per germline.

V and J are TRBV18 and TRBJ2-3, with TRBD1 as a possible D gene (5 bases). Trimming removed 2 bases at V and 0 bases at J, with 21 bases between. Germline-derived CDR1 and CDR2 are KGHSH and LQKENI. The CDR3 consists of 19 residues. CDR3 in amino acids: CASSPGASYLNLSTDTQYF. The CDR3 region has the DNA TGTGCCAGCTCACCAGGGGCGTCCTACTTAAACCTTAGCACAGATACGCAGTATTTT.

The V call is TRBV27, the J call TRBJ1-2, with D tentatively TRBD1 (5 bases). The germline V gene encodes CDR1 MNHEY and CDR2 SMNVEV (reference sequence). The CDR3 runs 14 residues. Trimming removed 4 bases from V and 2 bases from J, with 11 bases in between. The chain's CDR3 is CASSYGAPNYGYTF. CDR3 in DNA: TGTGCCAGCAGTTATGGGGCTCCAAACTATGGCTACACCTTC.

The rearrangement uses TRBV29-1 and TRBJ1-2; unclear D gene. Per the germline V gene, CDR1 is SQVTM and CDR2 is ANQGSEA. The CDR3 spans 12 residues. Trimming cost V 3 bases and J 2 bases, with 7 bases left between them. CDR3 in DNA: TGCAGCGTTGACAGGTCCAACTATGGCTACACCTTC. Translation: CSVDRSNYGYTF.

In its sample, this clone was seen a few times. V and J are TRBV19 and TRBJ2-1; the match to TRBD2 covers 12 bases. The CDR3 is made up of 15 amino acids. Germline trimming cut 9 bases from V and 6 bases from J; bases unmatched to any gene: 9. Germline CDR1 and CDR2: LNHDA and SQIVND (reference sequence). The CDR3 nucleotides are TGTGCCAGCTGTAGACTAGCGGGAGTTACCAATGAGCAGTTCTTC. Residues: CASCRLAGVTNEQFF. The full variable domain, in which reference TRBV19 and TRBJ2-1 provide the parts outside the CDR3, is DGGITQSPKYLFRKEGQNVTLSCEQNLNHDAMYWYRQDPGQGLRLIYYSQIVNDFQKGDIAEGYSVSREKKESFPLTVTSAQKNPTAFYLCASCRLAGVTNEQFFGPGTRLTVL.

The gene calls are TRBV11-2 and TRBJ1-3; perhaps TRBD1 as D (5 bases). V lost 3 bases to trimming and J lost 2 bases, with 11 bases between them. The CDR3 runs 15 residues. Per germline, CDR1 SGHAT and CDR2 FQNNGV. CDR3 sequence: CASSFQDRTGNTIYF. CDR3 DNA: TGTGCCAGCAGCTTCCAAGACAGAACTGGAAACACCATATATTTT.

The chain carries TRBV21-1 and TRBJ2-6; the DNA was not compared with TRBD1, the D call given in the table. TRBV21-1 has pseudogene status. The CDR3 covers 21 residues. CDR3 sequence (DNA): TGTGCCAGCAGCAAAGAGCAGTATCGGGGACAGGGCCCCTCTGGGGCCAACGTCCTGACTTTC. Protein: CASSKEQYRGQGPSGANVLTF.

The V call is TRBV4-1, the J call TRBJ1-2; D gene unclear. This CDR3 is 11 amino acids long. Germline lookup yields CDR1 MGHRA and CDR2 YSYEKL. The V gene lost 3 bases and the J gene lost 10 bases, with 9 bases spanning the gap. CDR3 coding DNA: TGCGCCAGCAGCCACCAAATTTTCTACACCTTC. Protein sequence: CASSHQIFYTF.

The chain joins TRBV12-5 to TRBJ1-5; 9 bases are a match to TRBD1. Per germline, CDR1 LGHNT and CDR2 FRNRAP. Losses at the gene ends were 4 bases for V and 6 bases for J; bases not matched to a gene: 7. The CDR3 has 15 amino acids. The CDR3 is CASGYGQGIGQPQHF. In DNA, the CDR3 is TGTGCTAGTGGTTACGGACAGGGGATCGGTCAGCCCCAGCATTTT.

The chain recombines TRBV14 with TRBJ2-7, with 10 bases that match TRBD2. The germline V gene has CDR1 SGHDN and CDR2 FVKESK. The CDR3 is 14 amino acids. V shed 7 bases, J shed 9 bases, and the junction held 12 bases outside the gene matches. Here the CDR3 DNA reads TGTGCCAGCACCCGGATTGTGGGACTAGCGCCGCAGTACTTC. Its translation is CASTRIVGLAPQYF.

The V and J genes are TRBV19 and TRBJ2-7, with 7 bases lining up with TRBD2. The CDR3 has 15 amino acids. Germline CDR1 reads LNHDA; CDR2 reads SQIVND (reference sequence). Unmatched junction bases numbered 9, after V lost 4 bases and J lost 3 bases. The CDR3 spells CASSTLGGSDYEQYF. Here the CDR3 DNA reads TGTGCCAGTAGTACCCTTGGCGGGAGCGACTACGAGCAGTACTTC.

The chain carries TRBV11-2 and TRBJ1-1, with D hard to call. V was pared by 1 base and J by 2 bases, with 11 bases between. Germline V gene lookup returns CDR1 SGHAT and CDR2 FQNNGV. The CDR3 runs to 15 residues. CDR3: CASSLAFLANTEAFF. The DNA for the CDR3 is TGTGCCAGCAGCTTAGCATTCCTGGCAAACACTGAAGCTTTCTTT.